The clone carrying this TCR beta chain was counted at least ten times. Antigen: not known. Construction of the TCR beta libraries employed iRepertoire HTBI primers in conjunction with Arm-PCR of CDR3 regions. TCRdb ran MiXCR on the multiplex PCR reads and lists one entry per CDR3 protein. This sample carries about 460,000 distinct CDR3 sequences, under 25% of them seen once, and the ten largest clones take approximately 14%. This record comes from a study of regulatory T cells in long-lasting Graves disease. Overall study: Patients met the persistent Graves' disease definition after over 5 years of antithyroid drugs with positive TSH receptor antibodies.

The study, taken as a whole, reports: Compared with new cases, persistent Graves' patients showed reduced TCR diversity.

Trimming took off 4 bases at V and 0 bases at J, with 6 bases between the two ends. CDR1 is SNHLY and CDR2 is FYNNEI in the germline V gene. The CDR3 length is 13 residues. Indicated time point: persistent/refractory GD, antithyroid drugs over 5 years with positive TRAb. PBMC RNA served as the TCR library source. Patient provenance is recorded as an endocrinology department in Xi'an, China. The sequencing used peripheral blood mononuclear cells (PBMCs), collected when the disease was refractory, from a patient treated with antithyroid drugs. J is TRBJ1-2 and V is TRBV2; the D is unclear. The TCR originated in a female donor with Graves disease. The CDR3 is CASSGIPNYGYTF. The CDR3 DNA reads as TGTGCCAGCAGTGGTATTCCTAACTATGGCTACACCTTC.